Each of the 26 T cell receptor beta chains below was sequenced from the same sample in a study of tumor-infiltrating lymphocytes in primary liver carcinoma. Unsorted whole blood yielded the blood RNA, and germline DNA was also extracted. With a constant-region primer, TCR beta cDNA was made from around 520 ng of total RNA. Slightly modified ARM-PCR, run as three nested multiplex PCR rounds, produced the TCR beta libraries. TRBV1-TRBV30 forward primers and a C-beta reverse primer were used in the first two PCR rounds, which each ran for around 11 cycles. TCRdb processed the multiplex PCR reads anew with MiXCR; each CDR3 protein has one entry. This sample has about 300,000 distinct CDR3 sequences, with about 60% found just once. Sequencing input: peripheral blood. The receptors here all came from a man in his forties or fifties with primary liver carcinoma and hepatitis B virus infection.

This clonotype was observed once. Germline is not matched at one junction end, which may reflect a read error. This chain uses TRBV7-9 with TRBJ1-4, with D maybe TRBD1 (5 bases). CDR3 size: 15 residues. In germline, CDR1 is SEHNR, CDR2 FQNEAQ (reference sequence). Here the CDR3 reads CASSLEGTGDEKLIF. CDR3 sequence (DNA): TGTGCCAGCAGCTTAGAAGGGACGGGTGATGAAAAACTGATTTTT.

The table lists this clonotype with a count of one. The J gene is TRBJ1-4, the V gene TRBV30; TRBD1 matches at 8 bases. The germline V gene has CDR1 GTSNPN and CDR2 SVGIG (reference sequence). The CDR3 extends over 15 amino acids. Trimming cost V 2 bases and J 7 bases; bases outside gene matches: 9. The CDR3 coding sequence is TGTGCCTGGAGTCCTAAAGACAGGGGTGGTGAAAAACTGTTTTTT. It yields the protein CAWSPKDRGGEKLFF.

Concerning this clonotype: A single base separates this from a much larger clone, so it may be a read error. The chain employs TRBV6-6 and TRBJ2-1; D is unresolved. Germline loops: CDR1 MNHNY, CDR2 SVGAGI (reference sequence). This CDR3 spans 14 amino acids. This CDR3 reads CASTRPLVSNERFF. The CDR3 DNA reads as TGTGCCAGCACCCGACCCTTAGTCAGCAATGAGCGGTTCTTC.

This clonotype was seen a handful of times. The V gene is TRBV28, the J gene TRBJ1-5, with D unresolved. Germline V CDR1 and CDR2: MDHEN, SYDVKM. The CDR3 runs 15 residues. V was pared by 1 base and J by 4 bases, with 11 bases between. The CDR3 loop reads CASSLSGEGNQPQHF. CDR3 nucleotides: TGTGCCAGCAGTTTATCCGGGGAGGGTAATCAGCCCCAGCATTTT.

The rearrangement joins TRBV7-2 to TRBJ2-1, with unresolved D. This CDR3 region has 11 residues. Germline values: CDR1 SGHTA, CDR2 FQGNSA. V was cut by 4 bases and J by 10 bases, with 8 bases left in between. The CDR3 DNA reads as TGTGCCAGCAGCTCCCCGACGGAGCAGTTCTTC. This gives the protein CASSSPTEQFF.

A remark on this clonotype: A read error is possible here, since a much larger clone lies one base away. This sequence joins TRBV29-1 and TRBJ2-5; D possibly corresponds to TRBD1 (5 bases). This CDR3 is built from 17 residues. Trimming left V 1 base short and J 2 bases short, with 20 bases between. Germline V CDR1 and CDR2: SQVTM, ANQGSEA. For the CDR3, the DNA is TGCAGCGTTGAAGGGGCAGGGCAGGGCCCACATCAAGAGACCCAGTACTTC. As protein: CSVEGAGQGPHQETQYF.

A note on this clonotype: Since the CDR3 does not end with the conserved phenylalanine or tryptophan, this likely comes from a read error. The chain combines TRBV7-9 with TRBJ1-1; D gene ambiguous. The CDR3 extends over 13 amino acids. Germline CDR1 SEHNR, CDR2 FQNEAQ (reference sequence). V lost 4 bases, J lost 6 bases, and 12 bases lay in between. CDR3 sequence (DNA): TGTGCCAGCAGCTCGGAGGGATCGGCTGAAGCTTTCATT. This codes for CASSSEGSAEAFI.

The chain combines TRBV5-4 with TRBJ1-3, with 8 bases identical to TRBD1. The CDR3 covers 16 residues. Trimming at V came to 3 bases and at J to 1 base, leaving 6 bases not matched to a gene. The germline V gene has CDR1 SGHNT and CDR2 YYREEE (reference sequence). This CDR3 is CASSYDRGWSGNTIYF. The DNA of the CDR3 is TGTGCCAGCAGCTATGACAGGGGATGGTCTGGAAACACCATATATTTT. The complete variable domain, with remaining parts taken from reference TRBV5-4 and TRBJ1-3, reads ETGVTQSPTHLIKTRGQQVTLRCSSQSGHNTVSWYQQALGQGPQFIFQYYREEENGRGNFPPRFSGLQFPNYSSELNVNALELDDSALYLCASSYDRGWSGNTIYFGEGSWLTVV.

With respect to this clonotype: A read error may account for a junction end that differs from germline. DNA for the CDR3: TGCAGCGTTATCGAGGACACTGAGGCTTTCTTT. It specifies CSVIEDTEAFF. The chain has TRBV29-1 and TRBJ1-1; D possibly corresponds to TRBD1 (5 bases). Germline CDR1 reads SQVTM; CDR2 reads ANQGSEA. This CDR3 is 11 amino acids long.

With regard to this clonotype: A read error may be the cause here, since a much bigger clone is one base away. This chain connects TRBV6-1 to TRBJ2-3; D ambiguous. This CDR3 comprises 12 residues. From germline, CDR1 is MNHNS and CDR2 SASEGT. The CDR3 here is CASRNQPWTHYF. CDR3 in DNA: TGTGCCAGCCGGAACCAGCCCTGGACGCACTATTTT.

This chain connects TRBV29-1 to TRBJ2-7, with 9 bases fitting TRBD2. The V gene end was trimmed by 7 bases and the J gene end by 7 bases; junction bases not matched to a gene: 11. Looked up from germline, CDR1 is SQVTM and CDR2 is ANQGSEA. This CDR3 is 13 amino acids long. In nucleotides, the CDR3 is TGCAGCGGGGATAGCGGGAGTGGCAATGAGCAGTACGTC. It is translated as CSGDSGSGNEQYV.

On this clonotype: A much larger clone differs from this one at a single base, so this may be a read error. This chain joins TRBV12-3 or TRBV12-4 and TRBJ2-1, with unresolved D. The CDR3 is 14 residues long. CDR3 in amino acids: CASKTARSENEQSF. The CDR3 region has the DNA TGTGCTTCCAAGACCGCTAGGAGCGAGAATGAGCAGTCCTTC.

With respect to this clonotype: This CDR3 is missing its conserved last phenylalanine or tryptophan, likely due to a read error. The rearrangement links TRBV6-6 to TRBJ2-3; D may be TRBD2 (6 bases). V was pared by 4 bases and J by 3 bases, with 29 bases between. CDR1 and CDR2 from the germline V gene are MNHNY and SVGAGI (reference sequence). The CDR3 runs to 20 residues. DNA for the CDR3: TGTGCCAGCAGTTTTTCTATGGCAGAACTGAACCAACTAGCTACAGATACGCAGTATTCT. This gives the protein CASSFSMAELNQLATDTQYS.

The chain employs TRBV6-5 and TRBJ2-7; D is possibly TRBD2 (6 bases). The CDR3 is 13 residues long. Between the trimmed V and J ends, which lost 2 bases and 6 bases, there was a span of 11 bases. Germline V gene data show CDR1 as MNHEY and CDR2 as SVGAGI. The DNA for the CDR3 is TGTGCCAGCAGTTACGCGGGGAAGCCCGAGCAGTACTTC. This sequence encodes CASSYAGKPEQYF.

Details on this clonotype: Since a much larger clone is just one base distant, this may be a read error. The chain couples TRBV6-1 to TRBJ2-2; D might be TRBD2 (6 bases). The germline CDR1 and CDR2 sequences are MNHNS and SASEGT. The CDR3 runs to 18 residues. The CDR3 DNA is TGTGCCAGCGAAGGACTATTCGTCGCCTCGCGGGCCACCCGGGAGCTGTTTTTT. Its protein is CASEGLFVASRATRELFF.

Concerning this clonotype itself: The junction does not match germline at one end; this may be a read error. The rearrangement links TRBV5-4 to TRBJ2-1; tentative D call: TRBD2 (5 bases). This CDR3 region has 14 residues. CDR1 and CDR2 (germline): SGHNT, YYREEE (reference sequence). CDR3 in DNA: TGTGCCAGCAGCTCCCGGGGTCCAGTACTTGAGCTGTTCTTC. Translating gives CASSSRGPVLELFF. Supplemented by reference TRBV5-4 and TRBJ2-1, the full variable domain reads ETGVTQSPTHLIKTRGQQVTLRCSSQSGHNTVSWYQQALGQGPQFIFQYYREEENGRGNFPPRFSGLQFPNYSSELNVNALELDDSALYLCASSSRGPVLELFFGPGTRLTVL.

This clonotype was recorded at least ten times. The chain joins TRBV29-1 to TRBJ2-7; D might be TRBD2 (5 bases). Trimming removed 5 bases from V and 3 bases from J, with 14 bases in between. CDR3 length equals 13 residues. Germline V gene lookup returns CDR1 SQVTM and CDR2 ANQGSEA. The CDR3 DNA is TGCAGCGTTACCGGGATAGTCGGCTACGAGCAGTACTTC. Its protein is CSVTGIVGYEQYF.

Remarks on this clonotype: The junction and the germline gene differ at one end; a read error may be behind it. This chain connects TRBV11-2 to TRBJ2-5, with 8 bases matching TRBD2. Germline V lookup: CDR1 SGHAT, CDR2 FQNNGV. The CDR3 runs 16 residues. The CDR3 sequence: CASSLGLAGNQESQYF. CDR3 in DNA: TGTGCCAGCAGTTTAGGATTAGCGGGAAACCAAGAGAGCCAGTACTTC.

Points on this clonotype: The CDR3 does not end in the conserved phenylalanine or tryptophan, so this is likely a read error. Because the CDR3's place on the DNA is in doubt, the DNA is left out and the CDR3 is given as listed by TCRdb. V and J are TRBV11-3 and TRBJ2-3; whether TRBD2, the table's D call, matches the DNA was not checked. Per the germline V gene, CDR1 is SGHNT and CDR2 is YENEEA. Including both end residues, the CDR3 is 16 amino acids long. The CDR3 sequence is CASSFGGGAGADTQYL.

In its sample, this clonotype was seen many times. This chain links TRBV6-6 with TRBJ1-2; 10 bases are a match to TRBD1. Germline CDR1 MNHNY, CDR2 SVGAGI (reference sequence). The CDR3 has 13 residues. V trimming: 8 bases; J trimming: 6 bases; junction bases outside the gene matches: 6. The CDR3 sequence: CASLPGTGDGYTF. The CDR3 DNA reads as TGTGCCAGCCTTCCCGGGACAGGGGATGGCTACACCTTC.

This clonotype was counted ten times or more. The V and J genes are TRBV29-1 and TRBJ1-4, with D tentatively TRBD1 (5 bases). This CDR3 contains 14 residues. In germline, CDR1 is SQVTM, CDR2 ANQGSEA. Trimming took 5 bases from V and 0 from J, leaving 10 bases between them. The CDR3: CSVRDRATNEKLFF. CDR3 nucleotides: TGCAGCGTTAGAGACAGAGCAACTAATGAAAAACTGTTTTTT.

On this clonotype itself: This clone may be a read error of a much larger clone one base away. V gene TRBV11-2 combines with J gene TRBJ2-3; no definite D call. Germline V gives CDR1 SGHAT, CDR2 FQNNGV. The CDR3 runs to 14 residues. V lost 2 bases and J lost 4, with 10 bases in between. As DNA, the CDR3 is TGTGCCAGCAGCTTAAATCTCTTGGCAGATACGCAGTATTTT. It specifies CASSLNLLADTQYF.

To note about this clonotype: The junction and the germline gene differ at one end; a read error may be behind it. The gene calls are TRBV11-3 and TRBJ2-2; the D gene is possibly TRBD2 (5 bases). This CDR3 contains 16 residues. The germline V gene encodes CDR1 SGHNT and CDR2 YENEEA. The CDR3 loop is CAGSLVPSRGTGELFF. The DNA for the CDR3 is TGTGCCGGCAGCTTAGTGCCCAGCCGAGGGACCGGGGAGCTGTTTTTT.

This clonotype was seen a single time. The chain links TRBV7-3 to TRBJ2-1; 11 bases match TRBD1. V dropped 4 bases and J dropped 9; count of bases not matched to a gene: 8. The V gene's germline CDR1 is SGHTA and CDR2 FQGTGA. The CDR3 is 15 residues long. The CDR3: CASSSPGQGVGEQFF. CDR3 nucleotide sequence: TGTGCCAGCAGCTCCCCGGGACAGGGGGTAGGTGAGCAGTTCTTC.

There are many counts of this clonotype. The rearrangement uses TRBV29-1 and TRBJ2-3; weak D call: TRBD2 (5 bases). Germline V gene sequence: CDR1 SQVTM, CDR2 ANQGSEA. The CDR3 is 12 amino acids. Trimming stripped 2 bases from V and 5 bases from J, with 8 bases between. The CDR3 protein is CSVESGIDTQYF. CDR3 in DNA: TGCAGCGTTGAATCCGGGATAGATACGCAGTATTTT.

This clonotype has only one observation. A much larger clone is a single base away; this may be a read error. The V gene is TRBV6-2 or TRBV6-3, the J gene TRBJ2-3, with a weak D call TRBD2 (6 bases). This CDR3 is built from 16 residues. Germline-derived CDR1 and CDR2 are MNHEY and SVGEGT. The CDR3 nucleotides are TGTGCCAGCAGTTATGGGACGGGAGCGGGCACAGATACGCTGTATTTT. Residues: CASSYGTGAGTDTLYF.